These 23 T cell receptor beta chains were all obtained from the same sample, sequenced in a study of blood T cell repertoires in COVID-19 (TCRdb year 2020). The library was made by the immunoSEQ multiplex PCR assay. Imported from immuneACCESS, the table was reduced by TCRdb to in-frame sequences with V and J called. These copies leave out some clones; in studies compared against another copy, an unresolved V gene accounts for under half, and the cause of the remainder is not known. This sample holds 9,000 to 13,000 clones; roughly 85% were observed only once. Clones ranked in the top ten supply 20% to 30% of the sample. The sequenced sample was peripheral blood. These receptors all come from a man aged 25-45 years with active or convalescent COVID-19.

The chain combines TRBV30 with TRBJ1-1; possible D gene TRBD1, 6 bases. Germline CDR1 and CDR2: GTSNPN and SVGIG (reference sequence). Trimming left V 1 base short and J 12 bases short, with 15 bases between. The CDR3 is made up of 12 amino acids. CDR3 in amino acids: CAWSGGAGASFF. In DNA form, the CDR3 reads TGTGCCTGGAGTGGGGGAGCAGGGGCTTCTTTCTTT.

This clone appeared once. This chain connects TRBV4-2 to TRBJ2-7; D not resolved. CDR1 is LGHNA, CDR2 YNFKEQ, per germline. V dropped 0 bases and J dropped 3 bases, with 6 bases sitting between them. This CDR3 has 13 amino acids. The DNA for the CDR3 is TGTGCCAGCAGCCAAGATAGGAGCTACGAGCAGTACTTC. Residues: CASSQDRSYEQYF.

The table lists this clone with a count of one. This rearrangement joins TRBV5-3 to TRBJ2-3; 8 nucleotides line up with TRBD2. TRBV5-3 is assigned to the ORF class and has an uncertain function. After removal of 1 base from V and 5 bases from J, the junction contained 6 bases not matched to a gene. This CDR3 region has 15 residues. CDR3 loop: CARSLMGGGQDTQYF. CDR3 DNA sequence: TGTGCCAGAAGCTTGATGGGCGGGGGGCAAGATACGCAGTATTTT.

The rearrangement uses TRBV6-7 and TRBJ2-1; 9 nucleotides line up with TRBD2. TRBV6-7 is flagged as an ORF with uncertain function. This CDR3 comprises 15 residues. V dropped 0 bases and J dropped 6; count of bases not matched to a gene: 3. This CDR3 is CASSYSSGGRNEQFF. The CDR3 bases are TGTGCCAGCAGTTACTCTAGCGGGGGTCGCAATGAGCAGTTCTTC.

The count of this clone is one. The rearrangement links TRBV29-1 to TRBJ2-5; tentative D call: TRBD1 (6 bases). With 4 bases removed from V and 6 bases from J, the gap between germline ends came to 15 bases. The germline V gene encodes CDR1 SQVTM and CDR2 ANQGSEA. The CDR3 is 13 residues long. The CDR3 bases are TGCAGCGTTGTCAGTCAGGGGCGGAAGACCCAGTACTTC. It codes for CSVVSQGRKTQYF.

This chain joins TRBV4-2 and TRBJ1-3, with D possibly being TRBD1 (6 bases). This CDR3 contains 17 residues. Germline V lookup: CDR1 LGHNA, CDR2 YNFKEQ. Trimming took off 4 bases at V and 2 bases at J, with 18 bases between the two ends. CDR3 loop: CASSRAQGQRAGNTIYF. Written as DNA, the CDR3 is TGTGCCAGCAGCCGCGCTCAGGGGCAAAGAGCTGGAAACACCATATATTTT.

V is TRBV11-3 and J is TRBJ2-1; 9 bases are a match to TRBD1. Trimming at V came to 1 base and at J to 1 base, leaving 5 bases not matched to a gene. The germline gives CDR1 SGHNT, CDR2 YENEEA. This CDR3 has 17 residues. The CDR3 here is CASSLGQGGLSYNEQFF. The CDR3 region has the DNA TGTGCCAGCAGCTTAGGACAGGGGGGGCTATCCTACAATGAGCAGTTCTTC.

This chain connects TRBV6-1 to TRBJ2-7, with 14 positions matching TRBD2. The V gene's germline CDR1 is MNHNS and CDR2 SASEGT. This CDR3 has 15 residues. V lost 6 bases to trimming and J lost 4 bases; unmatched junction nucleotides: 5. The CDR3 coding sequence is TGTGCCAGCAGGCTTGGGACTAGCGGGGGATACGAGCAGTACTTC. Amino acids: CASRLGTSGGYEQYF.

The gene calls are TRBV5-1 and TRBJ2-1, with D possibly being TRBD2 (6 bases). In germline, CDR1 is SGHRS, CDR2 YFSETQ. This CDR3 contains 14 residues. The V gene lost 0 bases and the J gene lost 5 bases, with 9 bases spanning the gap. DNA of the CDR3: TGCGCCAGCAGCTTGGGGCCGGGGGACAATGAGCAGTTCTTC. It codes for CASSLGPGDNEQFF.

A single count supports this clone. Here the CDR3 reads CASSRLAGGGETQYF. The CDR3 DNA reads as TGTGCCAGCAGCCGACTAGCGGGGGGAGGAGAGACCCAGTACTTC. The chain carries TRBV7-9 and TRBJ2-5, with 13 bases identical to TRBD2. V gave up 5 bases and J gave up 4 bases; unmatched junction bases: 4. This CDR3 region has 15 residues. Germline CDR1 is SEHNR and CDR2 is FQNEAQ (reference sequence).

The CDR3: CASSLTAGVEETQYF. DNA of the CDR3: TGTGCCAGCAGCTTAACGGCAGGGGTGGAGGAGACCCAGTACTTC. This sequence joins TRBV7-3 and TRBJ2-5; maybe TRBD1 (6 bases). From germline, CDR1 is SGHTA and CDR2 FQGTGA. The CDR3 extends over 15 amino acids. V was trimmed by 0 bases and J by 5 bases, leaving 13 bases between them.

The rearrangement uses TRBV19 and TRBJ1-1; D unclear. The CDR3 has 15 residues. Deletions cut 5 bases from V and 0 bases from J, with 13 bases between. Germline CDR1 is LNHDA and CDR2 is SQIVND (reference sequence). The CDR3 loop is CASSPLPVMNTEAFF. The CDR3 DNA follows: TGTGCCAGTAGTCCCCTTCCAGTAATGAACACTGAAGCTTTCTTT.

The CDR3 DNA reads TGTGCCAGCAGCGTAGATCCTGGCGGGAGCTCCTACGAGCAGTACTTC. It codes for CASSVDPGGSSYEQYF. This chain links TRBV9 with TRBJ2-7; 7 nucleotides agree with TRBD2. There are 16 residues in the CDR3. Germline CDR1 SGDLS, CDR2 YYNGEE. V lost 0 bases and J lost 0; bases outside the gene matches: 6. Combining the CDR3 with reference TRBV9 and TRBJ2-7 gives the whole variable domain DSGVTQTPKHLITATGQRVTLRCSPRSGDLSVYWYQQSLDQGLQFLIQYYNGEERAKGNILERFSAQQFPDLHSELNLSSLELGDSALYFCASSVDPGGSSYEQYFGPGTRLTVT.

The V gene is TRBV5-8, the J gene TRBJ2-5; the D is unclear. With 2 bases removed from V and 3 bases from J, the gap between germline ends came to 8 bases. The CDR3 is 13 residues long. Germline CDR1 SGHTS, CDR2 YDEGEE. As DNA, the CDR3 is TGTGCCAGCAGCTTTGGTCACAAAGAGACCCAGTACTTC. Residues: CASSFGHKETQYF.

The V call is TRBV30, the J call TRBJ1-6, with D possibly TRBD1 on 5 matching bases. V was shortened by 0 bases and J by 10 bases, with 16 bases between the two germline ends. Germline CDR1 reads GTSNPN; CDR2 reads SVGIG (reference sequence). CDR3 length: 15 residues. The CDR3 sequence: CAWSVPGGWGSPLHF. CDR3 DNA sequence: TGTGCCTGGAGTGTACCGGGGGGATGGGGGTCACCCCTCCACTTT. Combining the CDR3 with reference TRBV30 and TRBJ1-6 gives the whole variable domain SQTIHQWPATLVQPVGSPLSLECTVEGTSNPNLYWYRQAAGRGLQLLFYSVGIGQISSEVPQNLSASRPQDRQFILSSKKLLLSDSGFYLCAWSVPGGWGSPLHFGNGTRLTVT.

The CDR3 loop is CAISENKGAVTEAFF. The CDR3 DNA reads TGTGCCATCAGTGAGAATAAGGGGGCAGTGACTGAAGCTTTCTTT. The chain uses TRBV10-3 and TRBJ1-1; 7 positions match TRBD1. The CDR3 extends over 15 amino acids. Germline-derived CDR1 and CDR2 are ENHRY and SYGVKD. V lost 2 bases and J lost 5; bases outside the gene matches: 8.

This clone came up once. This sequence joins TRBV6-5 and TRBJ2-1; D is perhaps TRBD1 (6 bases). This CDR3 comprises 13 residues. The V gene lost 7 bases and the J gene lost 8 bases, with 15 bases spanning the gap. Germline V gene sequence: CDR1 MNHEY, CDR2 SVGAGI. CDR3 sequence (DNA): TGTGCCAGCAAACGACAGGTCGGGGATGAGCAGTTCTTC. It codes for CASKRQVGDEQFF.

The chain has TRBV5-1 and TRBJ2-3, with D possibly TRBD2 on 5 matching bases. Trimming left V 2 bases short and J 2 bases short, with 15 bases between. This CDR3 region has 16 residues. CDR1 SGHRS and CDR2 YFSETQ come from the germline V gene. The CDR3 DNA sequence: TGCGCCAGCAGCTTAGGGAGCGGCAGCTCCACAGATACGCAGTATTTT. It codes for CASSLGSGSSTDTQYF.

This chain connects TRBV18 to TRBJ2-5; no clear D. Looked up from germline, CDR1 is KGHSH and CDR2 is LQKENI. The CDR3 runs 15 residues. Trimming removed 0 bases from V and 2 bases from J, with 10 bases in between. The CDR3, as DNA: TGTGCCAGCTCACCACCCACAGAGCTACAAGAGACCCAGTACTTC. This translates into CASSPPTELQETQYF.

The chain uses TRBV6-5 and TRBJ2-2; perhaps TRBD1 as D (5 bases). The CDR3 length is 12 residues. Germline lookup yields CDR1 MNHEY and CDR2 SVGAGI. The V end was cut by 6 bases, the J end by 9 bases, with 11 bases between. The CDR3 sequence: CASSTGVRELFF. Written as DNA, the CDR3 is TGTGCCAGCAGCACAGGAGTCCGGGAGCTGTTTTTT.

The chain has TRBV6-1 and TRBJ1-2, with TRBD1 matching 7 bases. From germline, CDR1 is MNHNS and CDR2 SASEGT. CDR3 length: 14 residues. V shed 3 bases, J shed 6 bases, and the junction held 7 bases outside the gene matches. CDR3 DNA: TGTGCCAGCAGTGATGTTGGAGGGGGCGATGGCTACACCTTC. Translating gives CASSDVGGGDGYTF.

V is TRBV2 and J is TRBJ2-5; TRBD1 aligns across 7 bases. Germline CDR1 SNHLY, CDR2 FYNNEI. This CDR3 has 15 amino acids. V trimming: 5 bases; J trimming: 1 base; junction bases outside the gene matches: 7. This CDR3 is CASSPGPGGQETQYF. The DNA for the CDR3 is TGTGCCAGCAGTCCCGGGCCAGGGGGCCAAGAGACCCAGTACTTC.

V usage is TRBV19 and J usage is TRBJ1-5, with TRBD1 matching 10 bases. The CDR3 has 16 residues. Germline trimming cut 4 bases from V and 0 bases from J; bases unmatched to any gene: 3. Germline V gene lookup returns CDR1 LNHDA and CDR2 SQIVND (reference sequence). CDR3 loop: CASSRTGGNSNQPQHF. The CDR3 DNA follows: TGTGCCAGTAGTAGGACAGGGGGAAATAGCAATCAGCCCCAGCATTTT. The whole variable domain, filled in from reference TRBV19 and TRBJ1-5, reads DGGITQSPKYLFRKEGQNVTLSCEQNLNHDAMYWYRQDPGQGLRLIYYSQIVNDFQKGDIAEGYSVSREKKESFPLTVTSAQKNPTAFYLCASSRTGGNSNQPQHFGDGTRLSIL.